A single sample is the source of the 21 T cell receptor beta chains below, sequenced in a study of control samples from healthy donors and cancer patients. Libraries were prepared by immunoSEQ multiplex PCR; TCRdb keeps only in-frame clonotypes and omits some of them. The data contain some 120,000 clones, roughly 90% of them singletons. Material for sequencing was blood. Receptors were obtained from a middle-aged man in good health.

The gene calls are TRBV20-1 and TRBJ1-6; D not certain. The CDR3 has 13 residues. Trimming cost V 3 bases and J 8 bases, with 11 bases left between them. The germline CDR1 and CDR2 sequences are DFQATT and SNEGSKA (reference sequence). The CDR3, as DNA: TGCAGTGCTAGTCTGGGAGGAGATTCACCCCTCCACTTT. Translating it yields CSASLGGDSPLHF.

The CDR3 nucleotides read TGTGCCAGCAGGTCGAACACTGAAGCTTTCTTT. Amino acid sequence: CASRSNTEAFF. The chain combines TRBV28 with TRBJ1-1; D unresolved. Trimming removed 6 bases from V and 1 base from J, with 3 bases in between. The V gene's germline CDR1 is MDHEN and CDR2 SYDVKM. The CDR3 consists of 11 residues. The variable domain in full, with the rest retrieved from reference TRBV28 and TRBJ1-1, is DVKVTQSSRYLVKRTGEKVFLECVQDMDHENMFWYRQDPGLGLRLIYFSYDVKMKEKGDIPEGYSVSREKKERFSLILESASTNQTSMYLCASRSNTEAFFGQGTRLTVV.

This chain joins TRBV28 and TRBJ1-5; 7 bases match TRBD1. Trimming cost V 5 bases and J 3 bases; bases outside gene matches: 10. The CDR3 runs to 16 residues. The germline gives CDR1 MDHEN, CDR2 SYDVKM. CDR3 protein: CASSPWTGALNQPQHF. The CDR3 DNA reads TGTGCCAGCAGTCCGTGGACAGGTGCCCTCAATCAGCCCCAGCATTTT. The full variable domain, rest sourced from reference TRBV28 and TRBJ1-5, is DVKVTQSSRYLVKRTGEKVFLECVQDMDHENMFWYRQDPGLGLRLIYFSYDVKMKEKGDIPEGYSVSREKKERFSLILESASTNQTSMYLCASSPWTGALNQPQHFGDGTRLSIL.

V usage is TRBV5-1 and J usage is TRBJ2-7; the match to TRBD1 covers 9 bases. The J segment lost 3 bases and the V segment lost 2 bases, leaving 6 bases of the junction unmatched. CDR3 length: 15 amino acids. CDR1 SGHRS and CDR2 YFSETQ come from the germline V gene. CDR3 in amino acids: CASSLGTGTIYEQYF. Written as DNA, the CDR3 is TGCGCCAGCAGCTTAGGGACAGGGACGATCTACGAGCAGTACTTC.

The gene calls are TRBV7-9 and TRBJ1-2; 10 bases fit TRBD1. The CDR3 spans 17 residues. The junction had 12 bases not matched to a gene; V was cut back by 4 bases and J by 4 bases. In germline, CDR1 is SEHNR, CDR2 FQNEAQ (reference sequence). CDR3 in DNA: TGTGCCAGCAGCTCACCGGGACAGGGGAAGTTCGGCTATGGCTACACCTTC. It codes for CASSSPGQGKFGYGYTF.

The chain is built from TRBV24-1 and TRBJ1-2; D unresolved. The CDR3 has 16 residues. Germline CDR1 is KGHDR and CDR2 is SFDVKD. V dropped 3 bases and J dropped 8 bases, with 21 bases sitting between them. The CDR3 DNA reads TGTGCCACCAGTGATAACGCTCGGGGAGGACCGAGGGGCTACACCTTC. It codes for CATSDNARGGPRGYTF.

The chain combines TRBV5-1 with TRBJ2-2; 8 bases map to TRBD2. Germline CDR1 is SGHRS and CDR2 is YFSETQ. The V segment lost 1 base and the J segment 4 bases; nucleotides outside the gene matches: 9. This CDR3 spans 17 amino acids. The CDR3 spells CASSLSSGGLSTGELFF. Written as DNA, the CDR3 is TGCGCCAGCAGCTTGAGTTCGGGGGGGCTGAGCACCGGGGAGCTGTTTTTT.

The rearrangement links TRBV4-1 to TRBJ2-1, with 11 bases fitting TRBD2. Germline CDR1 MGHRA, CDR2 YSYEKL. V lost 0 bases and J lost 5; bases outside the gene matches: 6. CDR3 length: 17 residues. This CDR3 reads CASSQDPSGGFDNEQFF. CDR3 nucleotide sequence: TGCGCCAGCAGCCAAGATCCTAGCGGGGGGTTCGACAATGAGCAGTTCTTC.

This chain connects TRBV5-4 to TRBJ2-3; perhaps TRBD2 as D (7 bases). This CDR3 has 15 amino acids. CDR1 is SGHNT, CDR2 YYREEE, per germline (reference sequence). V lost 3 bases to trimming and J lost 4 bases, with 15 bases between them. The CDR3 DNA reads TGTGCCAGCAGCTATAGGGGGGGGAGCGCAGATACGCAGTATTTT. This gives the protein CASSYRGGSADTQYF.

This chain links TRBV30 with TRBJ1-3; no clear D. Germline loops: CDR1 GTSNPN, CDR2 SVGIG (reference sequence). This CDR3 has 13 amino acids. V was clipped by 3 bases and J by 0 bases, with 6 bases between them. In nucleotides, the CDR3 is TGTGCCTGGAGCCTCGACTCTGGAAACACCATATATTTT. The encoded protein is CAWSLDSGNTIYF.

The chain employs TRBV2 and TRBJ2-3; the D is unclear. Germline CDR1 is SNHLY and CDR2 is FYNNEI. This CDR3 region has 15 residues. Between the trimmed V and J ends, which lost 1 base and 3 bases, there was a span of 11 bases. The DNA of the CDR3 is TGTGCCAGCAGTGAAGTCCCAGTAAGAACAGATACGCAGTATTTT. Translated, it gives CASSEVPVRTDTQYF. The variable domain in full, with the rest retrieved from reference TRBV2 and TRBJ2-3, is EPEVTQTPSHQVTQMGQEVILRCVPISNHLYFYWYRQILGQKVEFLVSFYNNEISEKSEIFDDQFSVERPDGSNFTLKIRSTKLEDSAMYFCASSEVPVRTDTQYFGPGTRLTVL.

V usage is TRBV9 and J usage is TRBJ2-5, with TRBD2 matching over 15 bases. J lost 9 bases, V lost 3 bases, and 6 bases had no gene match. The CDR3 is made up of 15 amino acids. Germline V gives CDR1 SGDLS, CDR2 YYNGEE. CDR3 loop: CASSAGTSGGLAQYF. The CDR3 DNA sequence: TGTGCCAGCAGCGCCGGGACTAGCGGGGGGTTGGCCCAGTACTTC.

The rearrangement joins TRBV6-5 to TRBJ2-2; TRBD1 matches 8 bases. J gave up 7 bases and V 10 bases, and 8 bases lay outside the gene matches. Germline V lookup: CDR1 MNHEY, CDR2 SVGAGI. The CDR3 runs to 13 residues. The CDR3 protein is CAIRTGISGELFF. DNA for the CDR3: TGTGCCATCCGGACAGGGATTAGCGGGGAGCTGTTTTTT.

V gene TRBV5-4 combines with J gene TRBJ1-1, with 7 bases that match TRBD1. V lost 2 bases, J lost 0 bases, and 7 bases stayed unmatched. The length of the CDR3 is 16 residues. Germline lookup yields CDR1 SGHNT and CDR2 YYREEE (reference sequence). As DNA, the CDR3 is TGTGCCAGCAGCTTTTTGACAGGGTTGATGAACACTGAAGCTTTCTTT. Its protein product is CASSFLTGLMNTEAFF.

The chain employs TRBV30 and TRBJ1-2; D unresolved. Per the germline V gene, CDR1 is GTSNPN and CDR2 is SVGIG (reference sequence). The CDR3 loop spans 13 amino acids. Trimming took 2 bases from V and 2 from J, leaving 9 bases between them. The DNA for the CDR3 is TGTGCCTGGAGTATACAGCCGAACTATGGCTACACCTTC. It translates to CAWSIQPNYGYTF. Based on the CDR3 plus reference TRBV30 and TRBJ1-2, the full variable domain is SQTIHQWPATLVQPVGSPLSLECTVEGTSNPNLYWYRQAAGRGLQLLFYSVGIGQISSEVPQNLSASRPQDRQFILSSKKLLLSDSGFYLCAWSIQPNYGYTFGSGTRLTVV.

J is TRBJ2-3 and V is TRBV5-1; 16 nucleotides line up with TRBD2. The CDR3 is made up of 18 amino acids. J lost 4 bases, V lost 1 base, and 6 bases had no gene match. Germline V CDR1 and CDR2: SGHRS, YFSETQ. The CDR3 protein is CASSLTGTSGGAADTQYF. The CDR3 DNA is TGCGCCAGCAGCTTGACCGGGACTAGCGGGGGGGCCGCAGATACGCAGTATTTT.

The rearrangement links TRBV7-9 to TRBJ2-1; no definite D call. The CDR3 is 14 amino acids. V lost 3 bases and J 8 bases, leaving 14 bases between the germline ends. Germline lookup yields CDR1 SEHNR and CDR2 FQNEAQ (reference sequence). This chain's CDR3 is CASSLDPNPHEQFF. CDR3 nucleotide sequence: TGTGCCAGCAGCTTGGACCCGAATCCTCATGAGCAGTTCTTC.

This clone was recorded only once. This chain joins TRBV6-5 and TRBJ1-1; no definite D call. CDR3 length equals 15 residues. Germline-derived CDR1 and CDR2 are MNHEY and SVGAGI. Trimming stripped 7 bases from V and 1 base from J, with 16 bases between. The CDR3 DNA reads TGTGCCAGCAACCCGTCCAGCGGCAAGAACACTGAAGCTTTCTTT. As protein: CASNPSSGKNTEAFF.

In DNA form, the CDR3 reads TGTGCCAGTACGAGACAGGGGATGAACACTGAAGCTTTCTTT. This encodes CASTRQGMNTEAFF. V and J are TRBV19 and TRBJ1-1, with 8 bases that match TRBD1. CDR1 LNHDA and CDR2 SQIVND come from the germline V gene (reference sequence). V lost 7 bases and J lost 0; bases outside the gene matches: 4. This CDR3 has 14 residues.

In its sample, this clone was seen a few times. The chain links TRBV5-6 to TRBJ1-2; the D gene is possibly TRBD1 (6 bases). Trimming took off 1 base at V and 4 bases at J, with 17 bases between the two ends. This CDR3 has 16 amino acids. The germline V gene has CDR1 SGHDT and CDR2 YYEEEE. The CDR3 nucleotides read TGTGCCAGCAGCTTGATGGACAGCACTAACTTCTATGGCTACACCTTC. Its translation: CASSLMDSTNFYGYTF. Variable domain in full (rest from reference TRBV5-6 and TRBJ1-2): DAGVTQSPTHLIKTRGQQVTLRCSPKSGHDTVSWYQQALGQGPQFIFQYYEEEERQRGNFPDRFSGHQFPNYSSELNVNALLLGDSALYLCASSLMDSTNFYGYTFGSGTRLTVV.

The chain uses TRBV28 and TRBJ2-7, with 7 bases identical to TRBD2. Germline V gives CDR1 MDHEN, CDR2 SYDVKM. This CDR3 contains 14 residues. V trimming: 7 bases; J trimming: 4 bases; junction bases outside the gene matches: 10. CDR3 DNA sequence: TGTGCCAGCACCCTTGGGGGGGGGTTATACGAGCAGTACTTC. It codes for CASTLGGGLYEQYF.